The rows below give T cell receptor beta chains drawn from one sample of a study of human T cells and chemical hapten exposure. Each CDR3 protein is one row after TCRdb ran MiXCR on the RACE reads. Seen here are over 65,000 distinct CDR3 sequences, around 10% observed once, and the top ten hold roughly 1.5%. The sequenced sample was whole blood, obtained in connection with sensitization to the hapten diphenylcyclopropenone (DPC). The receptor source for this set is a man between 18 and 35 years old with alopecia areata. Some clones in this sample may be carry-over from other donors' samples. The CDR3 runs from the conserved cysteine through the conserved F or W. Each record gives: D gene, J gene, V gene, clone size, CDR3 length, CDR3 DNA, CDR3 protein. A D gene is named only where the DNA matches it firmly. Some rows have no size entry. The others give once, few or many, or a class for an expanded clone.

- | TRBJ2-1 | TRBV2 | - | 12 | TGTGCCAGCAGTAGGTCGGCGGGTGAGCAGTTCTTC | CASSRSAGEQFF
- | TRBJ2-3 | TRBV10-3 | few | 17 | TGTGCCATCAGTGGGACCTCTGGCGGGGTTAGCACAGATACGCAGTATTTT | CAISGTSGGVSTDTQYF
- | TRBJ2-5 | TRBV7-8 | - | 16 | TGTGCCAGCAGCATTCTTATGCGGGACACCCAAGAGACCCAGTACTTC | CASSILMRDTQETQYF
TRBD2 | TRBJ2-5 | TRBV10-2 | many | 13 | TGCGCCAGCAATGGCGGGGGGGAGGAGACCCAGTACTTC | CASNGGGEETQYF
- | TRBJ2-3 | TRBV18 | many | 14 | TGTGCCAGCTCACCATTTACAGGCACAGATACGCAGTATTTT | CASSPFTGTDTQYF
TRBD1 | TRBJ2-2 | TRBV6-2/TRBV6-3 | many | 15 | TGTGCCAGCAGTCCGGGACAGGGTCACACCGGGGAGCTGTTTTTT | CASSPGQGHTGELFF
- | TRBJ2-3 | TRBV19 | many | 14 | TGTGCCAGTAGTATCCGAGCTAGCACAGATACGCAGTATTTT | CASSIRASTDTQYF
- | TRBJ2-3 | TRBV11-2 | few | 11 | TGTGCCAGCAGCCGTTCAGATACGCAGTATTTT | CASSRSDTQYF
- | TRBJ1-1 | TRBV5-1 | - | 14 | TGCGCCAGCAGCTTGGGAATATGGGACACTGAAGCTTTCTTT | CASSLGIWDTEAFF
- | TRBJ1-1 | TRBV3-1 | many | 12 | TGTGCCAGCAGCCAGACACCTCAGGAAGCTTTCTTT | CASSQTPQEAFF
- | TRBJ1-1 | TRBV5-6 | few | 13 | TGTGCCAGCAGCGGCGACTTTCAGGGCAAAGCTTTCTTT | CASSGDFQGKAFF
- | TRBJ1-2 | TRBV9 | few | 14 | TGTGCCAGCAGCGTAGTCCCCCTCGGCCTCGGCTACACCTTC | CASSVVPLGLGYTF
- | TRBJ2-3 | TRBV7-9 | many | 16 | TGTGCCAGCACCCAAAGGGTCGCAGGGCGGACAGATACGCAGTATTTT | CASTQRVAGRTDTQYF
TRBD1 | TRBJ2-1 | TRBV9 | many | 17 | TGTGCCAGCAGCGTCTTTGGGGACAGGAGCTCCTACAATGAGCAGTTCTTC | CASSVFGDRSSYNEQFF
TRBD1 | TRBJ2-1 | TRBV15 | many | 15 | TGTGCCACCAGCAGAGGAAAACAGGGGCCGGTTGAGCAGTTCTTC | CATSRGKQGPVEQFF
- | TRBJ1-4 | TRBV6-6 | few | 15 | TGTGCCAGCAGTCCCGGGCCCTCGACTAATGAAAAACTGTTTTTT | CASSPGPSTNEKLFF
TRBD1 | TRBJ1-1 | TRBV12-3/TRBV12-4 | - | 18 | TGTGCCAGCAGTTTCCCACAGGGGAGGTATTCGGGGAACACTGAAGCTTTCTTT | CASSFPQGRYSGNTEAFF
- | TRBJ2-7 | TRBV28 | few | 14 | TGTGCCAGCTGCCCCCGCCAACCCCTCTACGAGCAGTACTTC | CASCPRQPLYEQYF
- | TRBJ1-2 | TRBV4-3 | many | 15 | TGCGCCAGCAGCCAAGATAAAGTGGGGGACTATGGCTACACCTTC | CASSQDKVGDYGYTF
- | TRBJ2-5 | TRBV7-9 | once | 17 | TGTGCCAGCAGCTTAGCGCGGGAATCATTTCCGAAAGAGACCCAGTACTTC | CASSLARESFPKETQYF
- | TRBJ1-6 | TRBV5-6 | few | 15 | TGTGCCAGCAGCTTGGACGGGCTGATAAATTCACCCCTCCACTTT | CASSLDGLINSPLHF
- | TRBJ2-6 | TRBV3-1 | many | 17 | TGTGCCAGCAGCCAAGATTTATCCTTCTCTGGGGCCAACGTCCTGACTTTC | CASSQDLSFSGANVLTF
- | TRBJ2-1 | TRBV6-1 | - | 10 | TGTGCCAGCAGTGTTTATGAGCAGTTCTTC | CASSVYEQFF
- | TRBJ2-5 | TRBV4-3 | few | 15 | TGCGCCAGCAGCCAAGATCTGTACGCGGCGGAGACCCAGTACTTC | CASSQDLYAAETQYF
- | TRBJ2-2 | TRBV10-3 | few | 16 | TGTGCCATCAGTGAGTCGGGGGACACGGACCCCGGGGAGCTGTTTTTT | CAISESGDTDPGELFF
TRBD1 | TRBJ1-5 | TRBV15 | - | 19 | TGTGCCACCAGCAGAGCCTTTCCCGGGACAGGGGGACGCGATCAGCCCCAGCATTTT | CATSRAFPGTGGRDQPQHF
TRBD1 | TRBJ1-4 | TRBV20-1 | many | 14 | TGCAGTGCACGGACAGGGTTCGAGTCGGAAAAACTGTTTTTT | CSARTGFESEKLFF
TRBD1 | TRBJ2-7 | TRBV27 | many | 13 | TGTGCCAGCTACGGGACAGCCACCTACGAGCAGTACTTC | CASYGTATYEQYF
- | TRBJ1-2 | TRBV4-3 | many | 13 | TGCGCCAGCAGGAAACAGGGTATTAATGGCTACACCTTC | CASRKQGINGYTF
TRBD2 | TRBJ2-2 | TRBV20-1 | - | 13 | TGCAGTGCTTTTCAGCGGGGGACCGGGGAGCTGTTTTTT | CSAFQRGTGELFF
TRBD1 | TRBJ2-7 | TRBV19 | many | 13 | TGTGCCAGTAGTATGACAGGGGGCTACGAGCAGTACTTC | CASSMTGGYEQYF
- | TRBJ1-5 | TRBV6-2/TRBV6-3 | few | 14 | TGTGCCAGCAGCACGACAGGAAGGGGTCAGCCCCAGCATTTT | CASSTTGRGQPQHF
- | TRBJ1-2 | TRBV6-2/TRBV6-3 | - | 16 | TGTGCCAGCAGTTACTCAGGAATGAGAGCTAACTATGGCTACACCTTC | CASSYSGMRANYGYTF
- | TRBJ2-3 | TRBV10-2 | - | 15 | TGCGCCAGCAGTGAGCAAGCGGGACATGGAGATACGCAGTATTTT | CASSEQAGHGDTQYF
- | TRBJ2-3 | TRBV19 | many | 15 | TGTGCCAGTAGTATAGATCTAACAGCAACAGATACGCAGTATTTT | CASSIDLTATDTQYF
- | TRBJ1-1 | TRBV29-1 | - | 11 | TGCAGCGTTTCCCAGAACACTGAAGCTTTCTTT | CSVSQNTEAFF
TRBD1 | TRBJ1-3 | TRBV4-2 | few | 15 | TGTGCCAGCAGTCCCGGACAGGGCGCTGGAAACACCATATATTTT | CASSPGQGAGNTIYF
- | TRBJ2-3 | TRBV7-2 | few | 15 | TGTGCCAGCAGCTTCCCGGGGGTTTCGGGGGATACGCAGTATTTT | CASSFPGVSGDTQYF
- | TRBJ2-5 | TRBV29-1 | - | 11 | TGCAGCGTACGTAGGGAAGAGACCCAGTACTTC | CSVRREETQYF
- | TRBJ1-6 | TRBV4-1 | few | 13 | TGCGCCAGCAGCCAAGAAGAGGGGTTCCCCCTCCACTTT | CASSQEEGFPLHF
- | TRBJ2-5 | TRBV15 | - | 13 | TGTGCCACCAGCAGAGATCGATCGAGTACCCAGTACTTC | CATSRDRSSTQYF
TRBD1 | TRBJ1-1 | TRBV2 | many | 16 | TGTGCCAGGACAGGACAGGGGTTAACGTTGGGCACTGAAGCTTTCTTT | CARTGQGLTLGTEAFF
TRBD1 | TRBJ1-2 | TRBV6-2/TRBV6-3 | - | 11 | TGTGCCAGCTCGACAGGGAATGGCTACACCTTC | CASSTGNGYTF
- | TRBJ2-2 | TRBV11-3 | - | 12 | TGTGCCAGCAGTTTCAGAGATGGGGAGCTGTTTTTT | CASSFRDGELFF
- | TRBJ2-2 | TRBV10-3 | - | 9 | TGTGCCACCGCCGGGGAGCTGTTTTTT | CATAGELFF
- | TRBJ1-4 | TRBV4-1 | - | 12 | TGCGCCAGCAGCCGAGTTGCAGAAAAACTGTCTTTT | CASSRVAEKLSF
- | TRBJ1-5 | TRBV27 | many | 13 | TGTGCCAGCAGTCCCGACCAAGGCCAGCCCCAGCATTTT | CASSPDQGQPQHF
- | TRBJ1-2 | TRBV20-1 | many | 18 | TGCAGTGCTAGTGTATGGTACAGGGCCCGGGAGGCTAACTATGGCTACACCTTC | CSASVWYRAREANYGYTF
- | TRBJ1-1 | TRBV6-2/TRBV6-3 | - | 14 | TGTGCCAGCAGTTACGGTCGGTTGGACACTGAAGCTTTCTTT | CASSYGRLDTEAFF
TRBD1 | TRBJ1-4 | TRBV7-2 | few | 16 | TGTGCCAGCAGCTTACATTCCGGGACAGTAAATGAAAAACTGTTTTTT | CASSLHSGTVNEKLFF
TRBD2 | TRBJ2-2 | TRBV11-2 | - | 19 | TGTGCCAGCAGCCCCGAAGGGCGGGGGGCCGGTCCCAACACCGGGGAGCTGTTTTTT | CASSPEGRGAGPNTGELFF
- | TRBJ2-7 | TRBV10-3 | few | 13 | TGTGCCATCAGTGGATCAGGAACGCGCGAGCAGTACTTC | CAISGSGTREQYF
- | TRBJ1-1 | TRBV7-8 | - | 14 | TGTGCCAGCAGGGAGGGACACTCGAACACTGAAGCTTTCTTT | CASREGHSNTEAFF